This TCR beta chain stems from a study of human T cells and chemical hapten exposure. Germline CDR1 and CDR2: SEHNR and FQNEAQ (reference sequence). The CDR3 is made up of 12 amino acids. Total RNA extraction was carried out from unfractionated whole blood. Of note for this clonotype: A read error may produce the germline difference seen at one junction end.

TCRdb recomputed calls from the 5' RACE reads with MiXCR, one row per CDR3 protein. The sample has more than 140,000 distinct CDR3 sequences; over 3.5% are singletons. This TCR was recovered from a female donor in good health. The gene calls are TRBV7-9 and TRBJ1-1; unclear D gene. The chain's CDR3 is CASGFGGTEAFF. In DNA, the CDR3 is TGTGCCAGCGGCTTCGGCGGCACTGAAGCTTTCTTT.